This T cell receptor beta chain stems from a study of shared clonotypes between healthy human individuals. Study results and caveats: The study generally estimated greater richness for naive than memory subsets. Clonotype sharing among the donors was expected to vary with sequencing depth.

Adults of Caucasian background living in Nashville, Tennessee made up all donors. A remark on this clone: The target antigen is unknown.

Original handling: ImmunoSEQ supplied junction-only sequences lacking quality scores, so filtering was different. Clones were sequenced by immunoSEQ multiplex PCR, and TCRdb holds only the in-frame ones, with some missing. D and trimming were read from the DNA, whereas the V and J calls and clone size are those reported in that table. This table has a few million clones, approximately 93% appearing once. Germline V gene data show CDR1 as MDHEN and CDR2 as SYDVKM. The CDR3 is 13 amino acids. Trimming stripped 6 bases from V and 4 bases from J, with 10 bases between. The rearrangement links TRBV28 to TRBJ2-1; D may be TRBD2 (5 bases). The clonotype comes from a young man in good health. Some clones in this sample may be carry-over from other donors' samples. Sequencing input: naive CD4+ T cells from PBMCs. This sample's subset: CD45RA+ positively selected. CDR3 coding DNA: TGTGCCAGCAGGCGGGTCCGGTACAATGAGCAGTTCTTC. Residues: CASRRVRYNEQFF.